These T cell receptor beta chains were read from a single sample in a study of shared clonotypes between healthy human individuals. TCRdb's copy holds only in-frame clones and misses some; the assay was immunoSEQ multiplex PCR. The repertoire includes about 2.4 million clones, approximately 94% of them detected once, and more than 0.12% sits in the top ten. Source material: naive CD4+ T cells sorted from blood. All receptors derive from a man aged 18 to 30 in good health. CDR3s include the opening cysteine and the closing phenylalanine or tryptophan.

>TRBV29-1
CSVDRGQKETQYF
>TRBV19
CASMSTGGAGELFF
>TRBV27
CASSFNGQVDTEAFF
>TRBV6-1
CASSAQPMTTNEKLFF
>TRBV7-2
CASSPDRNYGYTF
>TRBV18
CASSRLTGLAEQYF
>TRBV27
CASSLSRLLNEKLFF
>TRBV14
CASSHEGLADYNEQFF
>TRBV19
CASSKLVPEGLNTEAFF
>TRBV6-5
CASSGYSGTNYGYTF
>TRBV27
CASSPLAGGGKDTQYF
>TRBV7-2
CASSKPGLAGTGELFF
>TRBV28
CASSLSGWRTDTQYF
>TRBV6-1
CASCLYEGATEAFF
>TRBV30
CAWSVSLAVEQFF
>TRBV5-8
CASSPTDRSNQPQHF
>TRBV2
CASSDWTGGNQPQHF
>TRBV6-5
CASSFRSFRSNEQYF
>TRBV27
CASSLRSATNEKLFF
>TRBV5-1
CASSFTIAAGTDTQYF
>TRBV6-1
CASSAPGQGSPPQHF
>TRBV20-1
CSAPTNNEQFF
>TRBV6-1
CASSGLAGGHEQYF
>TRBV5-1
CASSWSEIGEQYF
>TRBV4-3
CASSQGPTYEQFF
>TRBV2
CASSGDGGGPLHF
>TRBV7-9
CASSLGPGSSTDTQYF
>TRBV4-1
CASSQDPGVGNYGYTF
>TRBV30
CAWSRPLGDTQYF
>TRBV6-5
CASSYFTGSSYEQYF
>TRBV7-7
CASSLAGSGETQYF